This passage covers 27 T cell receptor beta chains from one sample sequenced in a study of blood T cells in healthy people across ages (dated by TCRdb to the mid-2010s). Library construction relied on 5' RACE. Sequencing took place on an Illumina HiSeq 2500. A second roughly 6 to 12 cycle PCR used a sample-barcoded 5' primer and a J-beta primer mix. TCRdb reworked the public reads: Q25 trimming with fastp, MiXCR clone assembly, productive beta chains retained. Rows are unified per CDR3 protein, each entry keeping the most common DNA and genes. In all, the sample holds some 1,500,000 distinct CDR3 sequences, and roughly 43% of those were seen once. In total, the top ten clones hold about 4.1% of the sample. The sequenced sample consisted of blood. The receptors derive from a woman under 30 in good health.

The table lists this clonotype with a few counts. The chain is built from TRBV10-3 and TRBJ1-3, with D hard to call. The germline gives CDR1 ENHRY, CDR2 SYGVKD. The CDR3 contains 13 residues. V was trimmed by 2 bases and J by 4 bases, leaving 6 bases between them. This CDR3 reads CAISEGVGNTIYF. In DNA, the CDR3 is TGTGCCATCAGTGAGGGGGTCGGAAACACCATATATTTT.

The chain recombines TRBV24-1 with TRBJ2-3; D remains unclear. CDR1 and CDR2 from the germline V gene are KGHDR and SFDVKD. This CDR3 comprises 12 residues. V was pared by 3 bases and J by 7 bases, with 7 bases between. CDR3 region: CATSDRKNTQYF. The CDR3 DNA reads TGTGCCACCAGTGATCGAAAGAATACGCAGTATTTT.

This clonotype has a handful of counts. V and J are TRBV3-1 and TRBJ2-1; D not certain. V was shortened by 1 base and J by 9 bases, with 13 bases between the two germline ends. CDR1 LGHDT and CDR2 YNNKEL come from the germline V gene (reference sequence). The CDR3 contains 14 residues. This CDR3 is CASSQGGWTSEQFF. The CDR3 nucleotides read TGTGCCAGCAGCCAAGGGGGTTGGACCAGTGAGCAGTTCTTC.

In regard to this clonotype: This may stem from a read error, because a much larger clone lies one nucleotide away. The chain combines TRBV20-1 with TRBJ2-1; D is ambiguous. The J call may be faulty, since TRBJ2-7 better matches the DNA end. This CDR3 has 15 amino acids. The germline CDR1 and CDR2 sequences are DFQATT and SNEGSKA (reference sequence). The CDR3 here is CSAPNQVVSFNEQYF. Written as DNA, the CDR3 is TGCAGTGCTCCCAATCAGGTGGTTTCCTTCAATGAGCAGTACTTC.

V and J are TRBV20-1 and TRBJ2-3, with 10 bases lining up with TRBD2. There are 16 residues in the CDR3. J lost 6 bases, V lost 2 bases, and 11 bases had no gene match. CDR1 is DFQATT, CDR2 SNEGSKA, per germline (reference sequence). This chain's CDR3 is CSARPGRAGGRDTQYF. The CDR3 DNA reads TGCAGTGCTAGACCCGGTAGAGCGGGGGGGCGGGATACGCAGTATTTT.

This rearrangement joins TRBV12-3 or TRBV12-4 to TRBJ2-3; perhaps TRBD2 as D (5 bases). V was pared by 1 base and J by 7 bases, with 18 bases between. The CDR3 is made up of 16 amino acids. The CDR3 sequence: CASSLERTPEWHTQYF. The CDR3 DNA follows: TGTGCCAGCAGTTTAGAGCGGACCCCAGAATGGCATACGCAGTATTTT.

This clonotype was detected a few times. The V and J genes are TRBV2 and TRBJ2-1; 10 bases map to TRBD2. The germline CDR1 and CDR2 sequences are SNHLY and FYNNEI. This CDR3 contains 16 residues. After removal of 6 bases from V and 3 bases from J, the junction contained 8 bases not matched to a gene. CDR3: CASRNPGLASYNEQFF. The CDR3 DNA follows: TGTGCCAGCAGGAACCCGGGACTAGCGAGCTACAATGAGCAGTTCTTC.

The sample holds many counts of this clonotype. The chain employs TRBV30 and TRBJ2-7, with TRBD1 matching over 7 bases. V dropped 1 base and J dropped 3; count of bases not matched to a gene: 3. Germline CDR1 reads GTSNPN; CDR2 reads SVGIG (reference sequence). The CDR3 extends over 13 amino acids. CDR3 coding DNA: TGTGCCTGGAGTGCCCGGGACAGCTACGAGCAGTACTTC. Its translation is CAWSARDSYEQYF.

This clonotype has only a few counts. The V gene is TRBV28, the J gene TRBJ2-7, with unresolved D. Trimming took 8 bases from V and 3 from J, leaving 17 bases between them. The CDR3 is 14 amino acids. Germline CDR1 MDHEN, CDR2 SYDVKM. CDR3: CASGYLVGSYEQYF. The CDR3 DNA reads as TGTGCCAGCGGGTATCTGGTGGGCAGCTACGAGCAGTACTTC.

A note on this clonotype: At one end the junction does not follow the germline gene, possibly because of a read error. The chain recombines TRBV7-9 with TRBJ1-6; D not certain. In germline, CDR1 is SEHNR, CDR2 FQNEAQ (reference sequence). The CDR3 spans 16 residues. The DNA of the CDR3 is TGTGCCAGCAGCTTTTTAGGGAGCTCCTATAATTCACCCCCCCACTTT. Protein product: CASSFLGSSYNSPPHF.

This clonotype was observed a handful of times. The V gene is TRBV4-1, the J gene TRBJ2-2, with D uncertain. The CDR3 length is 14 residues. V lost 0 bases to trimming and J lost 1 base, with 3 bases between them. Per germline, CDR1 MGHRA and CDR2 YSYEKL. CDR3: CASSQEGNTGELFF. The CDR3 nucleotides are TGCGCCAGCAGCCAAGAAGGGAACACCGGGGAGCTGTTTTTT.

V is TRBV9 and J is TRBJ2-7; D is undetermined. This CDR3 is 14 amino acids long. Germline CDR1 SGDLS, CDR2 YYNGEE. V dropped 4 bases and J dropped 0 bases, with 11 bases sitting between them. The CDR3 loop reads CASSSSAASYEQYF. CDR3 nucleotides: TGTGCCAGCAGCTCGTCCGCAGCCTCCTACGAGCAGTACTTC.

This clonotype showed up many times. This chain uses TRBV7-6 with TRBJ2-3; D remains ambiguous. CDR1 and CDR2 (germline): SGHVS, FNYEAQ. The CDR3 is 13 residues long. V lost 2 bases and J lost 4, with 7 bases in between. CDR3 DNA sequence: TGTGCCAGCAGCTTACTCTTGCCAGATACGCAGTATTTT. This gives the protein CASSLLLPDTQYF.

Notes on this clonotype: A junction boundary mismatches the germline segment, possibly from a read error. The CDR3 DNA follows: TGTGTCAGCAGTCGGGGGTCCAACTATGGCTACACCTTC. Translation gives CVSSRGSNYGYTF. The V gene is TRBV3-1, the J gene TRBJ1-2; D is possibly TRBD1 (5 bases). The V gene's germline CDR1 is LGHDT and CDR2 YNNKEL (reference sequence). The CDR3 runs to 13 residues.

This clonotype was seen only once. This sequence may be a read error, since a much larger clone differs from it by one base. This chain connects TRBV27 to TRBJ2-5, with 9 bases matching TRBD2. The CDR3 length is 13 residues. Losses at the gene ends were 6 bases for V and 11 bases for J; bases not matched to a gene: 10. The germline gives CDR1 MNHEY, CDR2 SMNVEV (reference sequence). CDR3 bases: TGTGCCAGCAGCAGTACCTCCGCGGGAGGGCAGTACTTC. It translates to CASSSTSAGGQYF.

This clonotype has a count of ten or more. DNA for the CDR3: TGCAGCTCAGAGAGGGGAACAGATACGCAGTATTTT. This encodes CSSERGTDTQYF. The V gene is TRBV20-1, the J gene TRBJ2-3, with D possibly being TRBD1 or TRBD2 (5 bases each). This CDR3 has 12 amino acids. Germline loops: CDR1 DFQATT, CDR2 SNEGSKA (reference sequence).

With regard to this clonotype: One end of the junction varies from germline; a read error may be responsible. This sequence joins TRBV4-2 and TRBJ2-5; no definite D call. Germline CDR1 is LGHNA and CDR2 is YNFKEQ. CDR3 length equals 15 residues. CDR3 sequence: CASNQIGDPPETQYF. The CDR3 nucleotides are TGTGCCAGCAACCAAATCGGAGATCCCCCCGAGACCCAGTACTTC.

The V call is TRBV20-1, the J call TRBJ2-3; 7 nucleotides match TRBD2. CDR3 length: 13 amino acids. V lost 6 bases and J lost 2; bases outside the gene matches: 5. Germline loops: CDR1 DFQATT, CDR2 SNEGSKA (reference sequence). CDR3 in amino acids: CSATSDYTDTQYF. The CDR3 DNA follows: TGCAGTGCAACTAGCGATTACACAGATACGCAGTATTTT.

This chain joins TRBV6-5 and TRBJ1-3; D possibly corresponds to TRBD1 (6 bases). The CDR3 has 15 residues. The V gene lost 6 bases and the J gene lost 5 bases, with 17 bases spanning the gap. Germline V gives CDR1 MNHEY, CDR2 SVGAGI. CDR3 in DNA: TGTGCCAGCAGACCTGCTACAGGGAACAGAAACACCATATATTTT. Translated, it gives CASRPATGNRNTIYF.

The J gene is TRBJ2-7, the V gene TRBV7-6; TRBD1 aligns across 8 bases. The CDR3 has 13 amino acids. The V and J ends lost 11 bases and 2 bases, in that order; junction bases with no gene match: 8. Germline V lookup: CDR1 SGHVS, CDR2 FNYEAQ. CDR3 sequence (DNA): TGTGCCGCCGGGACAGGCGAAACCTACGAGCAGTACTTC. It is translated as CAAGTGETYEQYF. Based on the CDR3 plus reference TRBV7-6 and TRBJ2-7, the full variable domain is GAGVSQSPRYKVTKRGQDVALRCDPISGHVSLYWYRQALGQGPEFLTYFNYEAQQDKSGLPNDRFSAERPEGSISTLTIQRTEQRDSAMYRCAAGTGETYEQYFGPGTRLTVT.

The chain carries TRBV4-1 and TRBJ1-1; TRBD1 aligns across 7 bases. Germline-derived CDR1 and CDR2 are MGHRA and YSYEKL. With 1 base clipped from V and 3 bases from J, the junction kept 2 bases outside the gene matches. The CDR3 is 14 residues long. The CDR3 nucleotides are TGCGCCAGCAGCCAAGCCAGGGGGGACACTGAAGCTTTCTTT. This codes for CASSQARGDTEAFF.

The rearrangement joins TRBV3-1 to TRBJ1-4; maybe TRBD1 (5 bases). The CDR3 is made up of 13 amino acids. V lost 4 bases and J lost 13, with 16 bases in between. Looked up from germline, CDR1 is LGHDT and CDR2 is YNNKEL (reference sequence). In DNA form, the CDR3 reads TGTGCCAGCAGCCGCACTCAGGGCGTAGGACTGTTTTTT. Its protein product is CASSRTQGVGLFF. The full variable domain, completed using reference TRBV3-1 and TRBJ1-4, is DTAVSQTPKYLVTQMGNDKSIKCEQNLGHDTMYWYKQDSKKFLKIMFSYNNKELIINETVPNRFSPKSPDKAHLNLHINSLELGDSAVYFCASSRTQGVGLFFGSGTQLSVL.

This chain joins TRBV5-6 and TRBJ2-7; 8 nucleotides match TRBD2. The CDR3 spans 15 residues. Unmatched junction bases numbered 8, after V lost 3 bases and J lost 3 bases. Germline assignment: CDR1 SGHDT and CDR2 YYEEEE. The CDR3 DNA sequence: TGTGCCAGCAGCTCGCAACGAGCGGGGGTCTACGAGCAGTACTTC. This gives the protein CASSSQRAGVYEQYF.

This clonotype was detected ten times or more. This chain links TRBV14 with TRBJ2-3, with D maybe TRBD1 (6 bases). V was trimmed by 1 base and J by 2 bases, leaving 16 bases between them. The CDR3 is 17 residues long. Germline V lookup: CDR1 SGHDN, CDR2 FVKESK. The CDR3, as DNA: TGTGCCAGCAGCCAAGTCAGGGGTACGACAGCCACAGATACGCAGTATTTT. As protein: CASSQVRGTTATDTQYF.

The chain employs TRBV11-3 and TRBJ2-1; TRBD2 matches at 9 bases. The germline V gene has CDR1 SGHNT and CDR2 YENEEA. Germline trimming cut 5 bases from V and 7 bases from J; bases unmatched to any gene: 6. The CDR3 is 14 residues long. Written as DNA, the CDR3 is TGTGCCAGCAGCCCTTTAGCGGGGGCAAATGAGCAGTTCTTC. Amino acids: CASSPLAGANEQFF.

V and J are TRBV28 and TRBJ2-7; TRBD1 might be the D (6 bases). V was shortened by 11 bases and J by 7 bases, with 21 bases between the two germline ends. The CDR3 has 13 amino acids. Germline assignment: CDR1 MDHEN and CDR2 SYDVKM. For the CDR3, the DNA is TGTGCCCACGGGACATTGATCTACAATGAGCAGTACTTC. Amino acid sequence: CAHGTLIYNEQYF.

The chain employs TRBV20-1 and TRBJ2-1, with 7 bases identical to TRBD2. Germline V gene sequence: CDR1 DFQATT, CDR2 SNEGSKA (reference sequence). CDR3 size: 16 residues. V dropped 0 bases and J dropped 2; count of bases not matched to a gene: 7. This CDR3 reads CSARDILAAAYNEQFF. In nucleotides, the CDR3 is TGCAGTGCTAGAGATATCCTAGCGGCAGCCTACAATGAGCAGTTCTTC.